The clone carrying this T cell receptor beta chain showed up just a few times. This sample stems from a study of blood T cell repertoires in COVID-19. Method: immunoSEQ multiplex PCR; TCRdb's copy keeps in-frame clones and lacks some. Of about 250,000 clones listed, roughly 80% are singletons. The CDR3 loop spans 15 amino acids. Germline CDR1 is LGHDT and CDR2 is YNNKEL (reference sequence). The trim removed 4 bases at V and 6 bases at J, leaving 7 bases unmatched. The rearrangement links TRBV3-1 (or the pseudogene TRBV3-2) to TRBJ2-7; 12 bases agree with TRBD1. The clonotype originates from an elderly man with acute or convalescent COVID-19. Sequenced: peripheral blood. The CDR3 region is CASSRRDRGLGEQYF. The CDR3 bases are TGTGCCAGCAGCCGGAGGGACAGGGGGCTCGGCGAGCAGTACTTC.